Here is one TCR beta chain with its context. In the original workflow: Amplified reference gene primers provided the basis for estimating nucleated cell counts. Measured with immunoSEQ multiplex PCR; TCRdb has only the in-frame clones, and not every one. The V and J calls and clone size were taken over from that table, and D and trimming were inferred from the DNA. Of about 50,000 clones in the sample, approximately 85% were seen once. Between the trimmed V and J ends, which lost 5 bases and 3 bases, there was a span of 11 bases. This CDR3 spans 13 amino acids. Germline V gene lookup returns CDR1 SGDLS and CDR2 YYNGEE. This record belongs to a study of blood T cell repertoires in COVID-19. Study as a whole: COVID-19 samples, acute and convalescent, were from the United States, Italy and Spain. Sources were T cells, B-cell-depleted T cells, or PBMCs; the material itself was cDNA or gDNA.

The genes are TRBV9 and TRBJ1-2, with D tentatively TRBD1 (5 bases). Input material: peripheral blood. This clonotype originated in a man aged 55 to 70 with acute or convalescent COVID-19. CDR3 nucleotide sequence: TGTGCCAGCAGGGGGCAAAGGGACTATGGCTACACCTTC. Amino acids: CASRGQRDYGYTF.